This T cell receptor (beta chain) was sequenced for a study of blood T cell repertoires in COVID-19 (dated by TCRdb to between 2020 and 2021). Broadly, across the study: Samples covering the acute and convalescent phases of COVID-19 were provided by collaborators in the United States, Italy and Spain. Subjects who had been exposed to COVID-19, were actively infected with it, or had recovered from it provided the deeply sampled blood TCRbeta repertoires that made up the dataset. HLA class I and class II types, where available, came from metadata supplied by the sample provider rather than from assay-based typing. The repertoires were released in a freely available public database meant as a resource for research on the immune response to SARS-CoV-2. Sample metadata almost always included a de-identified subject ID, COVID-19 status, age in years and sex. The material from the prospective study consisted of cDNA or gDNA derived from T cells, B-cell-depleted T cells, or PBMCs. Samples were obtained from the ongoing ImmuneRACE study (first 160 participants) and from about 1,300 subjects provided by 6 global collaborators. Summary of the overall study and its limitations: The amount of clinical and demographic metadata varied by source and participant and was provided uncurated.

TCRbeta CDR3 regions were amplified from genomic DNA using the immunoSEQ Assay, a bias-controlled multiplex PCR. For the original study's pipeline: Nucleated cell counts per sample were estimated from amplification of reference gene primers within the assay. To quantify the absolute abundance of each unique TCRbeta CDR3 rearrangement, sequence reads were collapsed and filtered. Productive Simpson clonality was computed per sample as the square root of Simpson's diversity index over productive rearrangements. Here the immuneACCESS table is served through TCRdb, limited to in-frame sequences with V and J called. Missing clones are a known gap in these copies; in checked studies unresolved V genes cover under half, and the rest lacks a known reason. The V and J calls and clone size were taken over from that table, and D and trimming were inferred from the DNA. The sample profile shows 200,000 to 250,000 clones; under 90% of them were found once. The ten largest clones represent roughly 4.5% of the sample.

This clone is a singleton in its sample. Its antigen is unknown. No base-level quality is on record; no much larger clone is a single base apart. Collaborating institutions collected whole blood in K2EDTA tubes following their own protocols. Collaborator samples were shipped for TCRbeta analysis as frozen whole blood, isolated PBMCs, or DNA extracted from either sample type. The material sequenced was peripheral blood. This clonotype originated in a man in his fifties with acute or convalescent COVID-19.

The CDR3 corresponds to CASSQDRQTELYSNQPQHF. DNA sequence: TGCGCCAGCAGCCAAGATAGACAGACCGAACTTTATAGCAATCAGCCCCAGCATTTT. The V and J segments used are TRBV4-1 and TRBJ1-5; a tentative D match to TRBD1 spans 5 bases. A distance of 18 bases separates the germline ends of V and J, which lose 0 bases and 0 bases respectively. CDR1 is given as MGHRA and CDR2 as YSYEKL, both from the germline V gene. Including the terminal cysteine and phenylalanine, the CDR3 comprises 19 residues. The CDR3 DNA has 57 bases and is translated from base 1.